The clone carrying this T cell receptor (beta chain) was seen only a few times. Its antigen remains unidentified. The sample comes from a study of response to subunit inactivated influenza vaccine. Study observations and caveats: Authors suggested seasonal influenza vaccinations each recruit few new T cells.

TCRdb re-analysed the RT-PCR reads in MiXCR, keeping a single row per CDR3 protein. This sample has 750,000 to 850,000 distinct CDR3 sequences, with around 18% found just once. CDR1 is ENHRY and CDR2 is SYGVKD in the germline V gene. The CDR3 is 14 residues long. V shed 6 bases, J shed 3 bases, and the junction held 3 bases outside the gene matches. This TCR was sampled from a man aged 50-59 years who received an inactivated influenza vaccine. The specimen was PBMCs from blood, collected approximately 5 days after vaccination. This chain joins TRBV10-3 and TRBJ2-1; TRBD2 matches 9 bases. CDR3 DNA: TGTGCCATCAGGCCTAGCGGGGTCTACAATGAGCAGTTCTTC. Its translation: CAIRPSGVYNEQFF.